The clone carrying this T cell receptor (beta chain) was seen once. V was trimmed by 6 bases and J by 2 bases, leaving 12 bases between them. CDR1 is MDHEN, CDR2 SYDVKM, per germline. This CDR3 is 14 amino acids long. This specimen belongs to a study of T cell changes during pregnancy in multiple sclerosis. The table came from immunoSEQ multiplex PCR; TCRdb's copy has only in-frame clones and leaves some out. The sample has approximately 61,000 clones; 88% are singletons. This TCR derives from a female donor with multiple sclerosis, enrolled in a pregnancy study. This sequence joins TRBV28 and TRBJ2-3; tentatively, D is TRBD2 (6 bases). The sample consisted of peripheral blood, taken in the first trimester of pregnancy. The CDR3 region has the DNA TGTGCCAGCAGCCCCGGGGAGGCCACAGATACGCAGTATTTT. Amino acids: CASSPGEATDTQYF.